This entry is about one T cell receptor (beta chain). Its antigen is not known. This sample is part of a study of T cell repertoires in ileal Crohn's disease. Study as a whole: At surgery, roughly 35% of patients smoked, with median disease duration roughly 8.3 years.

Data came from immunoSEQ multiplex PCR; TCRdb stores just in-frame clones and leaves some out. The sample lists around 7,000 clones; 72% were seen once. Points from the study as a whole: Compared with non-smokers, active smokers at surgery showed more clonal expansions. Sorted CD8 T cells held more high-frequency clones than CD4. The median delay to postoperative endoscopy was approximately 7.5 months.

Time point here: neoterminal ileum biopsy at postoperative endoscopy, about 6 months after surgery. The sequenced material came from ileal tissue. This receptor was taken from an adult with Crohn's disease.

CDR3 coding DNA: TGTGCCAGCAGTGAAGCGCTTCTAGCGGGGGACTACGAGCAGTACTTC. Its translation: CASSEALLAGDYEQYF. The chain joins TRBV6-1 to TRBJ2-7, with TRBD2 matching over 10 bases. The V gene end was trimmed by 0 bases and the J gene end by 3 bases; junction bases not matched to a gene: 5. Per the germline V gene, CDR1 is MNHNS and CDR2 is SASEGT. The CDR3 totals 16 residues.